The 24 T cell receptor beta chains below were found in one sample sequenced in a study of metastatic and nonmetastatic thyroid tumors. No treatment had been given to any patient before thyroid surgery. Via MiXCR, TCRdb re-called the PCR reads. The table has tens of thousands of clones, roughly 13% seen once. What was sequenced was blood. The receptors stem from a female donor with papillary thyroid cancer or a benign thyroid nodule (not recorded which). Some clones in this sample may be carry-over from other donors' samples.

This clone was counted many times. This rearrangement joins TRBV2 to TRBJ2-6; 9 nucleotides line up with TRBD1. Germline CDR1 reads SNHLY; CDR2 reads FYNNEI. The length of the CDR3 is 17 residues. Trimming removed 6 bases from V and 0 bases from J; junction bases left unmatched: 6. Here the CDR3 reads CASRYRTGVSGANVLTF. The DNA for the CDR3 is TGTGCCAGCAGATACAGGACAGGGGTCTCTGGGGCCAACGTCCTGACTTTC.

Details on this clone: A much bigger clone sits one base away, suggesting this may be a read error. The rearrangement joins TRBV19 to TRBJ2-5; 12 bases match TRBD2. Germline assignment: CDR1 LNHDA and CDR2 SQIVND (reference sequence). The CDR3 has 18 amino acids. The CDR3: CASSIYVLAGGPGETEYF. Here the CDR3 DNA reads TGTGCCAGTAGTATTTACGTCCTAGCGGGAGGGCCAGGGGAGACCGAGTACTTC. The full variable domain, in which reference TRBV19 and TRBJ2-5 provide the parts outside the CDR3, is DGGITQSPKYLFRKEGQNVTLSCEQNLNHDAMYWYRQDPGQGLRLIYYSQIVNDFQKGDIAEGYSVSREKKESFPLTVTSAQKNPTAFYLCASSIYVLAGGPGETEYFGPGTRLLVL.

The chain employs TRBV20-1 and TRBJ2-7, with 7 positions matching TRBD1. This CDR3 is 13 amino acids long. Trimming removed 4 bases from V and 6 bases from J; junction bases left unmatched: 9. From germline, CDR1 is DFQATT and CDR2 SNEGSKA (reference sequence). In DNA, the CDR3 is TGCAGTGCTAATACAGGGGCCTGGGGCGAGCAGTACTTC. It yields the protein CSANTGAWGEQYF.

There are many counts of this clone. The V call is TRBV4-1, the J call TRBJ2-1, with 14 bases identical to TRBD2. This CDR3 is 18 amino acids long. V dropped 1 base and J dropped 5; count of bases not matched to a gene: 7. Germline CDR1 MGHRA, CDR2 YSYEKL. Written as DNA, the CDR3 is TGCGCCAGCAGCCAAGCGACTAGCGGGAGGGCTAGCAACAATGAGCAGTTCTTC. Protein: CASSQATSGRASNNEQFF.

The table lists this clone with many counts. In DNA, the CDR3 is TGTGCCAGCAGCGGGATACAGGGGGCTAAGAACACTGAAGCTTTCTTT. It translates to CASSGIQGAKNTEAFF. This chain joins TRBV11-1 and TRBJ1-1; 9 bases line up with TRBD1. CDR1 and CDR2 (germline): SGHAT, FQDESV (reference sequence). This CDR3 spans 16 amino acids. Losses at the gene ends were 5 bases for V and 1 base for J; bases not matched to a gene: 8.

This clone was picked up many times. This chain uses TRBV7-3 with TRBJ2-1; no clear D gene. From germline, CDR1 is SGHTA and CDR2 FQGTGA. The CDR3 is 14 amino acids. Trimming removed 1 base from V and 2 bases from J, with 6 bases in between. In DNA form, the CDR3 reads TGTGCCAGCAGCTTAAGTCCAGCCTACAATGAGCAGTTCTTC. It is translated as CASSLSPAYNEQFF. The whole variable domain, remainder taken from reference TRBV7-3 and TRBJ2-1, is GAGVSQTPSNKVTEKGKYVELRCDPISGHTALYWYRQSLGQGPEFLIYFQGTGAADDSGLPNDRFFAVRPEGSVSTLKIQRTERGDSAVYLCASSLSPAYNEQFFGPGTRLTVL.

This clone was observed a few times. This may be a read error, as it is one base from a much larger clone. The chain is built from TRBV11-1 and TRBJ2-3, with TRBD1 matching 7 bases. Germline CDR1 reads SGHAT; CDR2 reads FQDESV (reference sequence). This CDR3 is 15 amino acids long. The CDR3 bases are TGTGCCAGCAGCTCCAGAGGGGGCAACACAGATGCGCAGTATTTT. This encodes CASSSRGGNTDAQYF.

The chain joins TRBV10-3 to TRBJ2-1; TRBD2 matches at 8 bases. Germline V gives CDR1 ENHRY, CDR2 SYGVKD. V shed 6 bases, J shed 3 bases, and the junction held 13 bases outside the gene matches. The CDR3 contains 17 residues. In DNA form, the CDR3 reads TGTGCCATCAGGGAAGGGGAAGCGGGAGTCGGCTACAATGAGCAGTTCTTC. Protein: CAIREGEAGVGYNEQFF.

This clone was observed a few times. This sequence may be a read error, since a much larger clone differs from it by one base. The V gene is TRBV24-1, the J gene TRBJ2-1, with 11 bases aligning to TRBD1. The CDR3 is 17 residues long. Germline V gene sequence: CDR1 KGHDR, CDR2 SFDVKD. CDR3 sequence reads: CATSAVSRDRGGNEQLF. The CDR3 region has the DNA TGTGCCACCAGTGCGGTTAGCCGGGACAGGGGGGGCAATGAGCAGCTCTTC.

This clone was found many times. V usage is TRBV28 and J usage is TRBJ1-6; D is unresolved. Germline V gene sequence: CDR1 MDHEN, CDR2 SYDVKM. CDR3 size: 15 residues. V was clipped by 1 base and J by 9 bases, with 13 bases between them. The CDR3 DNA sequence: TGTGCCAGCAGTTTATTTACGGGTCTGGGTTCACCCCTCCACTTT. Translating gives CASSLFTGLGSPLHF.

This clone came up many times. The chain has TRBV9 and TRBJ2-2; TRBD2 matches 7 bases. The germline V gene has CDR1 SGDLS and CDR2 YYNGEE. The V and J ends lost 0 bases and 0 bases, in that order; junction bases with no gene match: 2. This CDR3 has 16 amino acids. In DNA form, the CDR3 reads TGTGCCAGCAGCGTAGCTAGCGGAGCGAACACCGGGGAGCTGTTTTTT. The encoded protein is CASSVASGANTGELFF.

The chain links TRBV20-1 to TRBJ2-7, with 7 bases that match TRBD1. The CDR3 covers 16 residues. CDR1 DFQATT and CDR2 SNEGSKA come from the germline V gene (reference sequence). The V and J ends lost 6 bases and 2 bases, in that order; junction bases with no gene match: 16. The CDR3 sequence: CSATSGTEKPTYEQYF. Here the CDR3 DNA reads TGCAGTGCCACCTCCGGGACAGAGAAACCAACCTACGAGCAGTACTTC.

Ten or more counts support this clone. The chain uses TRBV2 and TRBJ1-5; D might be TRBD1 (5 bases). This CDR3 comprises 12 residues. Trimming shortened V by 3 bases and J by 7 bases, and 7 bases separated the two germline ends. Per germline, CDR1 SNHLY and CDR2 FYNNEI. The CDR3 spells CASSDGDQPQHF. The CDR3 nucleotides read TGTGCCAGCAGTGACGGGGACCAGCCCCAGCATTTT.

This chain joins TRBV7-6 and TRBJ2-3; 14 positions match TRBD2. The CDR3 covers 18 residues. Germline V gives CDR1 SGHVS, CDR2 FNYEAQ. Unmatched junction bases numbered 8, after V lost 1 base and J lost 5 bases. DNA for the CDR3: TGTGCCAGCAGCTTAGTAATCGGACTAGCGGGAGGAGGAGATACGCAGTATTTT. Protein: CASSLVIGLAGGGDTQYF.

This clone was seen many times. This sequence may be a read error, since a much larger clone differs from it by one base. The rearrangement links TRBV28 to TRBJ1-3; 7 bases line up with TRBD1. The CDR3 loop spans 18 amino acids. Germline values: CDR1 MDHEN, CDR2 SYDVKM. The CDR3: CAGSFYSSGGGYGNTIYF. For the CDR3, the DNA is TGTGCCGGCAGTTTCTACTCCTCGGGAGGGGGCTACGGAAACACCATATATTTT.

In this sample, this clone turned up many times. The chain recombines TRBV3-1 with TRBJ2-7; D ambiguous. CDR3 length: 14 amino acids. The germline CDR1 and CDR2 sequences are LGHDT and YNNKEL (reference sequence). V shed 3 bases and J shed 5 bases, with 14 bases lying between them. CDR3 residues: CASSQDLRRHEQYF. CDR3 DNA: TGTGCCAGCAGCCAGGACCTCCGGCGCCACGAGCAGTACTTC.

This clone was recorded a few times. A read error may explain this, as a much larger clone is one base away. The rearrangement links TRBV9 to TRBJ2-3; 11 bases map to TRBD2. The J segment lost 4 bases and the V segment lost 4 bases, leaving 5 bases of the junction unmatched. The CDR3 covers 15 residues. Germline assignment: CDR1 SGDLS and CDR2 YYNGEE. CDR3 bases: TGTGCCAGCAGCTCCCAACTAGCGGGAGCAGATACGCAGTATTTT. Amino acids: CASSSQLAGADTQYF.

This clone was detected many times. The genes are TRBV20-1 and TRBJ2-7; weak D call: TRBD1 (6 bases). V gave up 5 bases and J gave up 1 base, with 12 bases separating them. Germline V gene data show CDR1 as DFQATT and CDR2 as SNEGSKA (reference sequence). The CDR3 is 13 residues long. The CDR3 DNA reads TGCAGTGCTTCATCCGGGACATCCTACGAGCAGTACTTC. Translated: CSASSGTSYEQYF.

At least ten counts were recorded for this clone. The CDR3 protein is CASIPTRDRWSSYNEQFF. In DNA, the CDR3 is TGTGCCAGCATCCCTACCCGGGACAGATGGTCCTCCTACAATGAGCAGTTCTTC. The rearrangement uses TRBV6-2 or TRBV6-3 and TRBJ2-1; 7 nucleotides line up with TRBD1. V dropped 7 bases and J dropped 0; count of bases not matched to a gene: 15. The CDR3 sequence is 18 residues long. Germline V gives CDR1 MNHEY, CDR2 SVGEGT.

Points on this clone: A much bigger clone sits one base away, suggesting this may be a read error. The chain couples TRBV5-4 to TRBJ1-6, with D tentatively TRBD1 (6 bases). This CDR3 is 16 amino acids long. Trimming cost V 1 base and J 6 bases, with 14 bases left between them. Germline loops: CDR1 SGHNT, CDR2 YYREEE (reference sequence). The CDR3 DNA follows: TGTGCCAGCAGCTTGAGTTCAGGGGCAGTTAATTCACCCCTCCACTTT. Protein: CASSLSSGAVNSPLHF.

This clone was detected once. This sample also contains other DNA sequences that code for the same CDR3. The CDR3 region has the DNA TGCGCCAGCAGCCCTCGGACAGGTGGGACAACTAATGAAAAACTGTTTTTT. Protein sequence: CASSPRTGGTTNEKLFF. The chain recombines TRBV4-1 with TRBJ1-4; the match to TRBD1 covers 7 bases. The V gene end was trimmed by 4 bases and the J gene end by 0 bases; junction bases not matched to a gene: 8. The CDR3 runs 17 residues. Germline CDR1 reads MGHRA; CDR2 reads YSYEKL.

Ten or more counts support this clone. The genes are TRBV4-3 and TRBJ2-1; the D gene is possibly TRBD1 (5 bases). The CDR3 consists of 16 residues. Deletions cut 1 base from V and 0 bases from J, with 10 bases between. Germline CDR1 is LGHNA and CDR2 is YSLEER. Here the CDR3 reads CASSQVTTVSYNEQFF. CDR3 nucleotide sequence: TGCGCCAGCAGCCAAGTGACGACAGTCTCCTACAATGAGCAGTTCTTC.

This clone was detected ten times or more. V usage is TRBV4-1 and J usage is TRBJ1-2; possible D gene TRBD1, 5 bases. Germline-derived CDR1 and CDR2 are MGHRA and YSYEKL. This CDR3 has 15 amino acids. The germline V and J ends were trimmed by 0 bases and 2 bases, with 10 bases remaining between them. The CDR3 protein is CASSQEWGDNYGYTF. As DNA, the CDR3 is TGCGCCAGCAGCCAAGAATGGGGGGACAACTATGGCTACACCTTC.

This clone showed up many times. The chain joins TRBV28 to TRBJ2-2, with 10 bases aligning to TRBD1. CDR1 and CDR2 from the germline V gene are MDHEN and SYDVKM. V lost 6 bases, J lost 8 bases, and 12 bases stayed unmatched. The CDR3 loop spans 16 amino acids. In nucleotides, the CDR3 is TGTGCCAGCAGATTTCCGGGACAGGGGATAGCTGGGGAGCTGTTTTTT. This translates into CASRFPGQGIAGELFF.